These T cell receptor beta chains were read from a single sample in a study of ipilimumab plus nivolumab after autologous stem cell transplantation. The repertoire was sequenced with immunoSEQ multiplex PCR; TCRdb's copy has only in-frame clones and lacks some. The sample lists 15,000 to 20,000 clones; about four fifths were seen once. Sequencing used PBMCs, obtained in a trial of ipilimumab plus nivolumab as post-transplant consolidation. Receptors originate from a male donor with diffuse large B-cell lymphoma. Both conserved end residues are part of each CDR3. D genes are given only for firm matches. The size field is filled for only some rows; it gives once, few, many or a size class.

V	J	size	D	DNA	CDR3
TRBV5-5	TRBJ1-1	few	NA	TGTGCCAGCAGCTTTCTGGCGAACACTGAAGCTTTCTTT	CASSFLANTEAFF
TRBV5-1	TRBJ2-2	NA	TRBD1	TGCGCCAGCAGGATCAACCCGGGACAGGGCTCCGGGGAGCTGTTTTTT	CASRINPGQGSGELFF
TRBV7-3	TRBJ1-1	NA	NA	TGTGCCAGCAGCCGAGACAGGAACACTGAAGCTTTCTTT	CASSRDRNTEAFF
TRBV4-2	TRBJ2-7	NA	NA	TGTGCCAGCAGCCGGGAGCCGGGGGACTACGAGCAGTACTTC	CASSREPGDYEQYF
TRBV10-2	TRBJ2-3	few	TRBD2	TGCGCCAGCAGTGGACTAATTAGCGGGACCCCCGAGGATACGCAGTATTTT	CASSGLISGTPEDTQYF
TRBV4-2	TRBJ1-6	NA	NA	TGTGCCAGCAGCCCTAAATTATACCGGGACACTTTTAATTCACCCCTCCACTTT	CASSPKLYRDTFNSPLHF
TRBV29-1	TRBJ2-1	NA	NA	TGCAGCGCCTACCTCGACGGTCACAATGAGCAGTTCTTC	CSAYLDGHNEQFF
TRBV7-6	TRBJ2-3	few	TRBD2	TGTGCCAGCAGCCCTTCGACTAGCGCGTTCACAGATACGCAGTATTTT	CASSPSTSAFTDTQYF
TRBV7-6	TRBJ1-2	NA	TRBD1	TGTGCCAGCAGTTTTGGACAGGGACATGGCTACACCTTC	CASSFGQGHGYTF
TRBV6-1	TRBJ1-2	NA	NA	TGTGCCAGCAGCCCAATAAGCGTGGGGTCCTATGGCTACACCTTC	CASSPISVGSYGYTF
TRBV5-4	TRBJ2-3	NA	NA	TGTGCCAGCAGCTTCCAGACAGGATCAGATACGCAGTATTTT	CASSFQTGSDTQYF
TRBV9	TRBJ1-5	few	TRBD1	TGTGCCAGCAGCTACGGGACAGACAATCAGCCCCAGCATTTT	CASSYGTDNQPQHF
TRBV11-2	TRBJ2-3	NA	TRBD2	TGTGCCAGCAGATTAGCGGGGGAAACTAGCACAGATACGCAGTATTTT	CASRLAGETSTDTQYF
TRBV2	TRBJ2-3	NA	NA	TGTGCCAGCAGGGCGGCGGGGCTGGGCCCGGTAGCGGATACGCAGTATTTT	CASRAAGLGPVADTQYF
TRBV6-6	TRBJ2-5	NA	TRBD2	TGTGCCAGCAGTTATCTAGCGGGGACCCAAGAGACCCAGTACTTC	CASSYLAGTQETQYF